This T cell receptor beta chain emerged from a study of cytomegalovirus exposure and HLA in healthy donors. Participants comprised healthy donors of bone marrow. V shed 2 bases and J shed 5 bases, with 15 bases lying between them. CDR1 and CDR2 (germline): MNHEY, SVGAGI. The CDR3 has 15 amino acids. In the case of this clone: What it binds is unknown.

Broader study findings: Accurate HLA-A and HLA-B prediction from TCR beta sequences was reported for most subjects. Among donors in an Asian-associated ancestry cluster, a later analysis reportedly found fewer N-insertions than the roughly 610-donor mean. A few CMV-associated chains proved CMV antigen-specific in vitro.

PCR employed 60 Vbeta and 13 Jbeta primers. Generated by immunoSEQ multiplex PCR, the TCRdb table keeps only in-frame clones and is missing some. Counted here are under 150,000 clones, approximately 79% occurring once; the ten biggest clones make up around 0.99%. The receptor comes from a male donor in good health and CMV-seronegative. The sample taken for sequencing was PBMCs. The genes are TRBV6-5 and TRBJ2-5; a weak D match, TRBD2 (6 bases). CDR3 sequence reads: CASSYVTASGETQYF. The DNA of the CDR3 is TGTGCCAGCAGTTACGTGACAGCGAGCGGGGAGACCCAGTACTTC.